These 19 T cell receptor beta chains were sequenced from one sample in a study of CD8+ T cells in alopecia areata. Following extraction, RNA underwent reverse transcription to cDNA, which served as the sequencing template. The protocol was immunoSEQ multiplex PCR, while the TCRdb copy is restricted to in-frame clones and leaves out a portion. The table includes some 120,000 clones, around three fifths detected once. The specimen was CD4+ T cells sorted from blood, collected at week 0. The origin of the receptors is a human donor with alopecia areata.

V gene TRBV9 combines with J gene TRBJ2-5; 10 bases fit TRBD1. Trimming took 0 bases from V and 2 from J; bases not matched to a gene: 7. Germline V gene sequence: CDR1 SGDLS, CDR2 YYNGEE. The CDR3 has 17 amino acids. The CDR3 coding sequence is TGTGCCAGCAGCGTAGGGGCTCGGGACAGGGGACAAGAGACCCAGTACTTC. This gives the protein CASSVGARDRGQETQYF.

This clone has only one observation. This chain joins TRBV2 and TRBJ1-3, with a weak D call TRBD1 (5 bases). V gave up 4 bases and J gave up 4 bases, with 29 bases separating them. Looked up from germline, CDR1 is SNHLY and CDR2 is FYNNEI. This CDR3 region has 20 residues. The CDR3 here is CASSGPRGTGRQTPGNTIYF. As DNA, the CDR3 is TGTGCCAGCAGTGGACCCCGGGGGACGGGGAGGCAAACACCCGGAAACACCATATATTTT.

This chain uses TRBV6-6 with TRBJ1-5; unclear D gene. This CDR3 spans 14 amino acids. The germline gives CDR1 MNHNY, CDR2 SVGAGI (reference sequence). Trimming shortened V by 7 bases and J by 0 bases, and 10 bases separated the two germline ends. CDR3 DNA: TGTGCCAGCACTAGATATGATAGCAATCAGCCCCAGCATTTT. This gives the protein CASTRYDSNQPQHF.

This clone was picked up a small number of times. The J gene is TRBJ2-7, the V gene TRBV28; D may be TRBD1 (5 bases). The germline V gene has CDR1 MDHEN and CDR2 SYDVKM. CDR3 size: 14 residues. With 10 bases removed from V and 0 bases from J, the gap between germline ends came to 16 bases. Here the CDR3 reads CATLTPRVSYEQYF. CDR3 nucleotide sequence: TGTGCCACCCTTACCCCCAGGGTCTCCTACGAGCAGTACTTC.

J is TRBJ2-7 and V is TRBV25-1; 7 bases are a match to TRBD1. The CDR3 loop spans 13 amino acids. CDR1 and CDR2 (germline): MGHDK, SYGVNS. With V trimmed by 5 bases and J by 3 bases, 4 bases remained unmatched. DNA of the CDR3: TGTGCCAGCAGTAGAACAGGGGTCTACGAGCAGTACTTC. Its translation: CASSRTGVYEQYF.

V and J are TRBV5-1 and TRBJ2-1; TRBD2 agrees at 14 bases. The CDR3 is made up of 18 amino acids. The V and J ends lost 3 bases and 1 base, in that order; junction bases with no gene match: 6. From germline, CDR1 is SGHRS and CDR2 YFSETQ. CDR3 residues: CASSWGTSGGLSYNEQFF. The CDR3 DNA is TGCGCCAGCAGCTGGGGGACTAGCGGGGGCCTTTCCTACAATGAGCAGTTCTTC.

This clone was picked up one time. The chain couples TRBV9 to TRBJ1-2; no reliable D call. CDR3 length equals 15 residues. From germline, CDR1 is SGDLS and CDR2 YYNGEE. Trimming took off 4 bases at V and 7 bases at J, with 20 bases between the two ends. CDR3 loop: CASSPAPGEPSGYTF. CDR3 DNA sequence: TGTGCCAGCAGCCCGGCCCCCGGAGAGCCTTCTGGCTACACCTTC.

V usage is TRBV6-1 and J usage is TRBJ1-2; D gene uncertain. There are 15 residues in the CDR3. Germline-derived CDR1 and CDR2 are MNHNS and SASEGT. The V end lost 8 bases, the J end lost 1 base, and 17 bases lay between the germline ends. CDR3 region: CASPAPGSYNYGYTF. In DNA form, the CDR3 reads TGTGCCAGCCCGGCCCCGGGATCTTATAACTATGGCTACACCTTC.

The rearrangement joins TRBV5-1 to TRBJ2-5; D is undetermined. This CDR3 contains 14 residues. Germline V gene data show CDR1 as SGHRS and CDR2 as YFSETQ. Trimming stripped 0 bases from V and 7 bases from J, with 13 bases between. CDR3 protein: CASSLGPTKGTQYF. As DNA, the CDR3 is TGCGCCAGCAGCTTGGGGCCGACAAAGGGGACCCAGTACTTC.

About this clone: The same CDR3 also results from other DNA sequences found in this sample. The V call is TRBV9, the J call TRBJ1-1; D ambiguous. Between the trimmed V and J ends, which lost 0 bases and 5 bases, there was a span of 8 bases. The CDR3 is 13 amino acids. CDR1 is SGDLS and CDR2 is YYNGEE in the germline V gene. The CDR3 sequence: CASSVVLGTEAFF. The CDR3 nucleotides are TGTGCCAGCAGCGTAGTTTTAGGGACTGAAGCTTTCTTT.

For this clone: Other DNA sequences within the sample encode an identical CDR3. The gene calls are TRBV5-6 and TRBJ1-4; D is ambiguous. Germline values: CDR1 SGHDT, CDR2 YYEEEE. The V end was cut by 4 bases, the J end by 10 bases, with 11 bases between. The CDR3 loop spans 12 amino acids. The CDR3 DNA reads TGTGCCAGCAGCGTGGACGGACGAAAACTGTTTTTT. Its protein is CASSVDGRKLFF. The full variable domain, with the rest looked up from reference TRBV5-6 and TRBJ1-4, is DAGVTQSPTHLIKTRGQQVTLRCSPKSGHDTVSWYQQALGQGPQFIFQYYEEEERQRGNFPDRFSGHQFPNYSSELNVNALLLGDSALYLCASSVDGRKLFFGSGTQLSVL.

This clone was found a few times. The chain uses TRBV9 and TRBJ1-5, with TRBD1 matching 8 bases. Germline values: CDR1 SGDLS, CDR2 YYNGEE. V was clipped by 4 bases and J by 7 bases; unmatched bases: 7. The CDR3 totals 14 residues. CDR3 residues: CASSKQGEEQPQHF. CDR3 nucleotides: TGTGCCAGCAGCAAACAGGGGGAGGAGCAGCCCCAGCATTTT.

The chain uses TRBV7-2 and TRBJ1-1; D might be TRBD1 (5 bases). The V gene lost 6 bases and the J gene lost 0 bases, with 11 bases spanning the gap. From germline, CDR1 is SGHTA and CDR2 FQGNSA. This CDR3 is 14 amino acids long. CDR3 region: CASRYTGMNTEAFF. CDR3 bases: TGTGCCAGCAGATATACAGGAATGAACACTGAAGCTTTCTTT.

This clone has more than one count but fewer than ten. The rearrangement joins TRBV27 to TRBJ1-2, with 9 positions matching TRBD1. CDR3 length: 15 amino acids. After removal of 5 bases from V and 4 bases from J, the junction contained 8 bases not matched to a gene. CDR1 and CDR2 (germline): MNHEY, SMNVEV (reference sequence). CDR3 coding DNA: TGTGCCAGCAGTCTTACAGGGGGCGCCATCTATGGCTACACCTTC. Amino acids: CASSLTGGAIYGYTF.

The chain carries TRBV2 and TRBJ2-2; 7 positions agree with TRBD2. Trimming removed 8 bases from V and 7 bases from J; junction bases left unmatched: 13. The CDR3 is 15 amino acids. Germline loops: CDR1 SNHLY, CDR2 FYNNEI. CDR3 coding DNA: TGTGCCAGCCGACGACTAGCCCGAGGATACGGGGAGCTGTTTTTT. Translation: CASRRLARGYGELFF.

The CDR3 loop reads CASSQGWAGSQPQHF. The CDR3 DNA is TGCGCCAGCAGCCAAGGCTGGGCAGGGAGTCAGCCCCAGCATTTT. The chain has TRBV4-1 and TRBJ1-5; TRBD1 is a possible D gene (5 bases). V lost 1 base, J lost 6 bases, and 13 bases lay in between. This CDR3 has 15 amino acids. Germline loops: CDR1 MGHRA, CDR2 YSYEKL.

This chain uses TRBV6-1 with TRBJ2-7; possible D gene TRBD2, 5 bases. In germline, CDR1 is MNHNS, CDR2 SASEGT. V dropped 4 bases and J dropped 2 bases, with 6 bases sitting between them. CDR3 size: 12 residues. In DNA, the CDR3 is TGTGCCAGCAGTGGGGAGACCTACGAGCAGTACTTC. It encodes CASSGETYEQYF.

The chain links TRBV29-1 to TRBJ2-1; TRBD1 is a possible D gene (9 bases). Germline V lookup: CDR1 SQVTM, CDR2 ANQGSEA. The CDR3 totals 20 residues. Trimming removed 7 bases at V and 6 bases at J, with 37 bases between. Here the CDR3 DNA reads TGCAGCGCTGGGGGTCTACAGGGGGCTCGTGAAGCGGGAGTTTTCAATGAGCAGTTCTTC. Encoded protein: CSAGGLQGAREAGVFNEQFF.

This clone was seen a handful of times. The V gene is TRBV6-6, the J gene TRBJ2-1, with a tentative D call TRBD1 (6 bases). The CDR3 totals 11 residues. Germline V gives CDR1 MNHNY, CDR2 SVGAGI (reference sequence). V was clipped by 8 bases and J by 7 bases, with 9 bases between them. As DNA, the CDR3 is TGTGCCAGCTCAAGGGGGAATGAGCAGTTCTTC. This encodes CASSRGNEQFF.